The 30 T cell receptor beta chains in this list originate from one sample, sequenced in a study of blood T cell repertoires in COVID-19. Profiled with immunoSEQ multiplex PCR; TCRdb holds only in-frame clones, not every one. The table has around 160,000 clones, approximately 85% seen once. The specimen was peripheral blood. Receptors originate from a woman in her fifties or sixties with COVID-19, enrolled during active disease.

This chain joins TRBV14 and TRBJ2-7; D might be TRBD1 (6 bases). The ends were cut back, 1 base at V and 6 bases at J, with 13 bases in the middle. The CDR3 spans 14 residues. CDR1 and CDR2 (germline): SGHDN, FVKESK. The CDR3 reads CASSQAVTGSEQYF. The DNA for the CDR3 is TGTGCCAGCAGCCAAGCCGTTACAGGGAGCGAGCAGTACTTC.

The chain joins TRBV4-3 to TRBJ2-1, with D tentatively TRBD2 (5 bases). The CDR3 contains 12 residues. Germline V gives CDR1 LGHNA, CDR2 YSLEER. V shed 0 bases and J shed 8 bases, with 5 bases lying between them. This chain's CDR3 is CASSQERDEQFF. The CDR3 DNA reads as TGCGCCAGCAGCCAAGAGAGGGATGAGCAGTTCTTC.

This chain connects TRBV7-2 to TRBJ2-5; 13 bases map to TRBD2. Germline V CDR1 and CDR2: SGHTA, FQGNSA. J gave up 5 bases and V 5 bases, and 8 bases lay outside the gene matches. The CDR3 is 16 residues long. In nucleotides, the CDR3 is TGTGCCAGCAGCGTGACTAGCGGGGGGTTCGTCGAGACCCAGTACTTC. Amino acids: CASSVTSGGFVETQYF.

The chain joins TRBV19 to TRBJ2-3; 7 positions match TRBD2. The CDR3 is made up of 16 amino acids. J lost 2 bases, V lost 1 base, and 6 bases had no gene match. Per germline, CDR1 LNHDA and CDR2 SQIVND (reference sequence). The CDR3 bases are TGTGCCAGTAGTATAGGTGGGGGGGGGAACACAGATACGCAGTATTTT. It yields the protein CASSIGGGGNTDTQYF.

The chain couples TRBV7-3 to TRBJ2-1, with D possibly TRBD2 on 6 matching bases. Germline V gene sequence: CDR1 SGHTA, CDR2 FQGTGA. Between the trimmed V and J ends, which lost 3 bases and 6 bases, there was a span of 18 bases. The CDR3 runs to 16 residues. The chain's CDR3 is CASSFQPTRVTNEQFF. CDR3 nucleotide sequence: TGTGCCAGCAGCTTCCAGCCGACTAGAGTAACCAATGAGCAGTTCTTC.

As DNA, the CDR3 is TGTGCCAGCAGCCAAGATTCCAGCCTAGGTGAGCAGTTCTTC. It codes for CASSQDSSLGEQFF. The rearrangement links TRBV3-1 (or the pseudogene TRBV3-2) to TRBJ2-1; no definite D call. The germline V gene encodes CDR1 LGHDT and CDR2 YNNKEL (reference sequence). The CDR3 has 14 residues. Trimming shortened V by 0 bases and J by 9 bases, and 12 bases separated the two germline ends.

J is TRBJ1-1 and V is TRBV10-1; the D is unclear. Trimming took off 7 bases at V and 3 bases at J, with 15 bases between the two ends. The CDR3 has 14 amino acids. Germline loops: CDR1 WNHNN, CDR2 SYGVQD (reference sequence). The CDR3 bases are TGCGCCAGCAAAGATGGGCCAGAAGACACTGAAGCTTTCTTT. Its translation is CASKDGPEDTEAFF.

CDR3 sequence: CASSLERLGYTF. Written as DNA, the CDR3 is TGTGCCAGCAGTTTAGAGCGTCTGGGCTACACCTTC. The rearrangement links TRBV12-3 or TRBV12-4 to TRBJ1-2, with D unresolved. The V end lost 1 base, the J end lost 8 bases, and 8 bases lay between the germline ends. This CDR3 spans 12 amino acids.

The J gene is TRBJ1-4, the V gene TRBV15, with a possible D match to TRBD1 (5 bases). The CDR3 contains 15 residues. V shed 0 bases and J shed 0 bases, with 5 bases lying between them. In germline, CDR1 is LNHNV, CDR2 YYDKDF (reference sequence). CDR3: CATSREQATNEKLFF. As DNA, the CDR3 is TGTGCCACCAGCAGAGAACAGGCAACTAATGAAAAACTGTTTTTT.

The chain joins TRBV7-2 to TRBJ2-3, with 8 bases aligning to TRBD2. The CDR3 is made up of 14 amino acids. Germline assignment: CDR1 SGHTA and CDR2 FQGNSA. V lost 5 bases, J lost 0 bases, and 1 base stayed unmatched. The CDR3 region is CASSPGGSTDTQYF. In nucleotides, the CDR3 is TGTGCCAGCAGCCCGGGGGGGAGCACAGATACGCAGTATTTT.

V and J are TRBV6-6 and TRBJ2-3; TRBD2 agrees at 11 bases. The germline gives CDR1 MNHNY, CDR2 SVGAGI (reference sequence). There are 15 residues in the CDR3. Losses at the gene ends were 6 bases for V and 4 bases for J; bases not matched to a gene: 6. CDR3: CASRFLAGGPDTQYF. CDR3 in DNA: TGTGCCAGCAGGTTCCTAGCGGGGGGCCCAGATACGCAGTATTTT.

The rearrangement joins TRBV6-2 or TRBV6-3 to TRBJ1-1; 8 nucleotides align to TRBD1. CDR3 length: 13 amino acids. The germline gives CDR1 MNHEY, CDR2 SVGEGT. Trimming took 4 bases from V and 8 from J; bases not matched to a gene: 6. DNA for the CDR3: TGTGCCAGCAGTTGGACAGGGAGGGGGGAAGCTTTCTTT. Translated: CASSWTGRGEAFF.

This chain joins TRBV29-1 and TRBJ2-7; D gene ambiguous. V was clipped by 1 base and J by 0 bases, with 16 bases between them. This CDR3 is 16 amino acids long. The germline CDR1 and CDR2 sequences are SQVTM and ANQGSEA. The CDR3 loop is CSVEARTRQNSYEQYF. For the CDR3, the DNA is TGCAGCGTTGAAGCACGTACCAGACAAAACTCCTACGAGCAGTACTTC.

J is TRBJ2-2 and V is TRBV2; TRBD2 matches 7 bases. In germline, CDR1 is SNHLY, CDR2 FYNNEI. V was pared by 6 bases and J by 4 bases, with 8 bases of the junction left unmatched. This CDR3 region has 15 residues. The CDR3 loop is CASRFPGGGTGELFF. CDR3 DNA sequence: TGTGCCAGCAGGTTTCCGGGGGGAGGCACCGGGGAGCTGTTTTTT.

The V gene is TRBV5-6, the J gene TRBJ1-2; TRBD1 aligns across 8 bases. Trimming cost V 4 bases and J 6 bases; bases outside gene matches: 11. The CDR3 spans 15 residues. Germline CDR1 is SGHDT and CDR2 is YYEEEE. CDR3 amino acids: CASSIGQGKWDGYTF. Here the CDR3 DNA reads TGTGCCAGCAGCATTGGACAGGGAAAGTGGGATGGCTACACCTTC.

This rearrangement joins TRBV10-3 to TRBJ1-6; TRBD1 matches 7 bases. The CDR3 has 14 residues. The J segment lost 7 bases and the V segment lost 3 bases, leaving 3 bases of the junction unmatched. Looked up from germline, CDR1 is ENHRY and CDR2 is SYGVKD. Here the CDR3 reads CAISDRGLNSPLHF. The CDR3, as DNA: TGTGCCATCAGTGATAGGGGGCTAAATTCACCCCTCCACTTT.

The rearrangement links TRBV5-1 to TRBJ2-2; 9 bases are shared with TRBD2. Germline loops: CDR1 SGHRS, CDR2 YFSETQ. V dropped 1 base and J dropped 4; count of bases not matched to a gene: 2. This CDR3 is built from 15 residues. CDR3: CASSLLAGITGELFF. In DNA form, the CDR3 reads TGCGCCAGCAGCTTGCTAGCGGGGATCACCGGGGAGCTGTTTTTT.

This chain uses TRBV6-5 with TRBJ1-2; D gene ambiguous. The CDR3 is made up of 13 amino acids. V was trimmed by 0 bases and J by 4 bases, leaving 6 bases between them. Germline CDR1 and CDR2: MNHEY and SVGAGI. The DNA of the CDR3 is TGTGCCAGCAGTTACTCGGCCAGCTATGGCTACACCTTC. It encodes CASSYSASYGYTF.

The V and J genes are TRBV3-1 (or the pseudogene TRBV3-2) and TRBJ2-1; D is possibly TRBD2 (5 bases). The germline V and J ends were trimmed by 1 base and 9 bases, with 13 bases remaining between them. Germline CDR1 and CDR2: LGHDT and YNNKEL (reference sequence). The CDR3 contains 14 residues. The CDR3 loop reads CASSQVNSRGEQFF. The DNA for the CDR3 is TGTGCCAGCAGCCAAGTCAACAGCCGGGGTGAGCAGTTCTTC.

The chain links TRBV10-3 to TRBJ2-5; 7 nucleotides match TRBD2. V was pared by 4 bases and J by 5 bases, with 13 bases of the junction left unmatched. Germline loops: CDR1 ENHRY, CDR2 SYGVKD. The CDR3 extends over 16 amino acids. The CDR3 reads CAISALKTSHLETQYF. CDR3 bases: TGTGCCATCAGTGCCCTAAAGACTAGCCACCTGGAGACCCAGTACTTC.

The chain's CDR3 is CASSGGAGAPSTGELFF. As DNA, the CDR3 is TGTGCCAGCAGCGGGGGAGCGGGGGCACCAAGCACCGGGGAGCTGTTTTTT. V is TRBV3-1 (or the pseudogene TRBV3-2) and J is TRBJ2-2, with 8 bases aligning to TRBD2. Germline V lookup: CDR1 LGHDT, CDR2 YNNKEL (reference sequence). V was pared by 5 bases and J by 4 bases, with 12 bases of the junction left unmatched. CDR3 length: 17 amino acids.

The chain joins TRBV6-5 to TRBJ2-1; TRBD2 matches 11 bases. Germline lookup yields CDR1 MNHEY and CDR2 SVGAGI. CDR3 length: 15 amino acids. V lost 5 bases, J lost 6 bases, and 6 bases stayed unmatched. In nucleotides, the CDR3 is TGTGCCAGCAGTCGACTAGCGGGGTGGGGCAATGAGCAGTTCTTC. Translated, it gives CASSRLAGWGNEQFF.

This clone came up once. The chain links TRBV19 to TRBJ1-2; weak D call: TRBD1 (5 bases). The CDR3 contains 13 residues. Looked up from germline, CDR1 is LNHDA and CDR2 is SQIVND (reference sequence). Trimming shortened V by 5 bases and J by 3 bases, and 10 bases separated the two germline ends. The CDR3 loop is CASSSGIDYGYTF. The CDR3 DNA follows: TGTGCCAGTAGTTCAGGGATAGACTATGGCTACACCTTC.

This chain links TRBV7-3 with TRBJ1-1; D is possibly TRBD1 (5 bases). This CDR3 is 15 amino acids long. V was pared by 1 base and J by 5 bases, with 14 bases between. The germline V gene has CDR1 SGHTA and CDR2 FQGTGA. CDR3 sequence reads: CASSLRGGDLTEAFF. As DNA, the CDR3 is TGTGCCAGCAGCTTAAGGGGCGGGGACCTGACTGAAGCTTTCTTT.

The chain's CDR3 is CASSLVASGGELFF. CDR3 nucleotide sequence: TGCGCCAGCAGCTTGGTCGCTTCGGGCGGGGAGCTGTTTTTT. The J gene is TRBJ2-2, the V gene TRBV5-1; D unresolved. Germline V gives CDR1 SGHRS, CDR2 YFSETQ. This CDR3 comprises 14 residues. The V gene lost 0 bases and the J gene lost 7 bases, with 10 bases spanning the gap.

This chain links TRBV18 with TRBJ1-2; D unresolved. V lost 0 bases, J lost 6 bases, and 20 bases lay in between. CDR1 KGHSH and CDR2 LQKENI come from the germline V gene. This CDR3 comprises 17 residues. This CDR3 reads CASSPPNPVGGGDGYTF. Written as DNA, the CDR3 is TGTGCCAGCTCACCACCGAATCCGGTCGGAGGAGGTGATGGCTACACCTTC.

The chain is built from TRBV4-3 and TRBJ2-1; 7 nucleotides match TRBD2. The germline CDR1 and CDR2 sequences are LGHNA and YSLEER. There are 15 residues in the CDR3. V dropped 0 bases and J dropped 1; count of bases not matched to a gene: 0. The CDR3 DNA follows: TGCGCCAGCAGCCAAGAGGGGGGGTCCTACAATGAGCAGTTCTTC. Amino acids: CASSQEGGSYNEQFF.

This clone was found once. The chain carries TRBV5-1 and TRBJ1-5; D is unclear. The V end was cut by 4 bases, the J end by 7 bases, with 15 bases between. Germline values: CDR1 SGHRS, CDR2 YFSETQ. The CDR3 runs 14 residues. For the CDR3, the DNA is TGCGCCAGCAGCACCGTGGAGGGAGGCCAGCCCCAGCATTTT. Amino acid sequence: CASSTVEGGQPQHF.

This chain links TRBV9 with TRBJ2-1; no definite D call. V was shortened by 0 bases and J by 9 bases, with 10 bases between the two germline ends. The CDR3 consists of 13 residues. Germline CDR1 and CDR2: SGDLS and YYNGEE. The CDR3 DNA reads TGTGCCAGCAGCGTAGGTGAAAGAGGTGAGCAGTTCTTC. It is translated as CASSVGERGEQFF. Together with reference TRBV9 and TRBJ2-1, the CDR3 gives the full variable domain: DSGVTQTPKHLITATGQRVTLRCSPRSGDLSVYWYQQSLDQGLQFLIQYYNGEERAKGNILERFSAQQFPDLHSELNLSSLELGDSALYFCASSVGERGEQFFGPGTRLTVL.

This chain joins TRBV7-2 and TRBJ1-2; TRBD1 matches 9 bases. CDR3 length equals 15 residues. Trimming at V came to 7 bases and at J to 3 bases, leaving 9 bases not matched to a gene. Germline CDR1 reads SGHTA; CDR2 reads FQGNSA. This chain's CDR3 is CASTWTGATDYGYTF. The DNA for the CDR3 is TGTGCCAGCACCTGGACAGGGGCAACTGACTATGGCTACACCTTC.